This TCR beta chain was profiled in a study of long-term antiretroviral therapy in people with HIV. A remark on this clone: Its target is unknown.

The CDR3 consists of 15 residues. Study-wide findings and caveats: Whereas controls had wider CDR3 length ranges, HIV repertoires had narrower ones.

At the survey level, the v3.0 immunoSEQ assay was run. Some clones are missing from TCRdb's copy, which holds only in-frame ones; the method was immunoSEQ multiplex PCR. Of some 20,000 clones listed, roughly 84% are singletons. This clonotype was obtained from a woman aged 40 to 55 with HIV. Sequenced here: unsorted PBMCs, sampled 1.2 years after starting antiretroviral therapy. The chain joins TRBV21-1 to TRBJ2-2. TRBV21-1 is a pseudogene segment. CDR3 nucleotide sequence: TGTGCCAGCAGCAATTATCAGGGAGCCACCGGGGAGCTGTTTTTT. Residues: CASSNYQGATGELFF.